A selection of T cell receptor beta chains follows, all from one sample in a study of cytomegalovirus exposure and HLA in healthy donors. Clones were sequenced by immunoSEQ multiplex PCR, and TCRdb holds only the in-frame ones, with some missing. The sample lists 150,000 to 200,000 clones; around nine tenths were seen once. The sample was PBMCs. The source of these receptors is a woman in her twenties or thirties in good health and CMV-seronegative. Each CDR3 is given with its conserved first and last residue. Each record gives: clone size, J gene, D gene, V gene, CDR3 DNA, CDR3 protein. D genes are given only for firm matches. Clone size appears in some rows only: once, few, many, or a class for an expanded clone.

>-|TRBJ2-7|TRBD2|TRBV27
TGTGCCAGCAGTCCAAGACTAGCGGGGGATGCCTACGAGCAGTACTTC
CASSPRLAGDAYEQYF
>-|TRBJ1-4|-|TRBV9
TGTGCCAGCAGCGTAGGGGCAGGGGATAATGAAAAACTGTTTTTT
CASSVGAGDNEKLFF
>-|TRBJ1-1|-|TRBV4-1
TGCGCCAGCAGCCAGACGGGGGGCGGGAACACTGAAGCTTTCTTT
CASSQTGGGNTEAFF
>few|TRBJ1-6|TRBD1|TRBV7-6
TGTGCCAGCAGCCCCGACAGGGGTAATTCACCCCTCCACTTT
CASSPDRGNSPLHF
>once|TRBJ2-7|-|TRBV9
TGTGCCAGCAGCGTAGGAGTGGGGGCGATATACGAGCAGTACTTC
CASSVGVGAIYEQYF
>-|TRBJ1-1|-|TRBV6-5
TGTGCCAGCAGTTATAACAGGGACACTGAAGCTTTCTTT
CASSYNRDTEAFF
>-|TRBJ1-3|-|TRBV5-4
TGTGCCAGCAGCTTGGCGGAGGACTTCTCTGGAAACACCATATATTTT
CASSLAEDFSGNTIYF
>-|TRBJ2-7|TRBD1|TRBV7-8
TGTGCCAGCAGCTACAGGGACAGGACTAACTACGAGCAGTACTTC
CASSYRDRTNYEQYF
>-|TRBJ2-5|-|TRBV5-1
TGCGCCAGCAGCTCCCCCGGGGGACAAGAGACCCAGTACTTC
CASSSPGGQETQYF
>-|TRBJ2-1|TRBD2|TRBV2
TGTGCCAGTACGCTGGGGGGGGTTAATGAGCAGTTCTTC
CASTLGGVNEQFF